This T cell receptor beta chain was recovered during a study of blood T cell repertoires in COVID-19. Study as a whole: Both acute and convalescent COVID-19 samples were obtained from the United States, Italy and Spain. In each case, the material was cDNA or gDNA derived from T cells, B-cell-depleted T cells, or PBMCs.

In the source study's methods: Estimation of nucleated cell counts relied on the amplification of reference gene primers. Profiled with immunoSEQ multiplex PCR; TCRdb holds only in-frame clones, not every one. V and J calls plus clone size are reproduced from that table; the DNA served to infer D and trimming. The table has around 500,000 clones, 75% to 90% seen once. There are 13 residues in the CDR3. Germline assignment: CDR1 SQVTM and CDR2 ANQGSEA. Trimming removed 4 bases from V and 4 bases from J; junction bases left unmatched: 7. The rearrangement joins TRBV29-1 to TRBJ2-7, with 7 nucleotides matching TRBD2. The sample consisted of peripheral blood. The sequence was obtained from a human donor in a cohort sampled during active COVID-19. The CDR3 is CSVAAGEGYEQYF. The CDR3 DNA is TGCAGCGTTGCGGCGGGAGAGGGGTACGAGCAGTACTTC.